The text below deals with one T cell receptor (beta chain). It has no known antigen specificity. Base quality data are lacking; no much larger clone is found one base away. The immunoSEQ Assay, a bias-controlled multiplex PCR, was used to amplify TCRbeta CDR3 regions from genomic DNA. In the original analysis: The number of nucleated cells in each sample was estimated from the amplification of reference gene primers within the assay. To quantify the absolute abundance of each unique TCRbeta CDR3 rearrangement, sequence reads were collapsed and filtered. For each sample, productive Simpson clonality was calculated as the square root of Simpson's diversity index over productive rearrangements. The immuneACCESS repertoire file appears here via TCRdb, limited to in-frame rearrangements. These files lack a portion of the clones; in checked studies, under half of the deficit traces to unresolved V genes, and the cause of the others is not known. V and J calls and clone size are copied from that table; D and trimming were computed from the DNA. A total of some 100,000 clones appear in this sample, about nine tenths of them only once. Less than 9.5% of the sample lies in the top ten.

This sample is drawn from a study of blood T cell repertoires in COVID-19 (TCRdb year 2020). Turning to the overall study: Collaborator samples came from the United States, Italy and Spain and covered acute and convalescent phases of COVID-19. The material from the prospective study consisted of cDNA or gDNA derived from T cells, B-cell-depleted T cells, or PBMCs. Deeply sampled blood TCRbeta repertoires from subjects exposed to, actively infected with, or recovered from COVID-19 were included in the dataset. The repertoires were made available in a free public database intended to serve as a resource for research on the immune response to SARS-CoV-2. Samples came from the ongoing ImmuneRACE study (first 160 participants) plus 1,254 subjects from 6 global collaborators. Nearly every sample came with metadata listing a de-identified subject ID, COVID-19 status, age in years and sex. Where available, HLA class I and class II types were obtained from metadata supplied by the sample provider rather than from assay-based typing. Overall results and qualifications from the work: The amount of clinical and demographic metadata varied by source and participant and was provided uncurated.

CDR1 and CDR2, per the germline V gene (reference sequence), are MNHEY and SMNVEV. V and J are truncated by 7 bases and 2 bases respectively, leaving an intervening sequence of 23 bases. Reading from cysteine to phenylalanine, the CDR3 counts 17 amino acids. Only the CDR3 DNA stays, 51 bases, in frame from base 1. Collaborating institutions collected whole blood in K2EDTA tubes following their own protocols. For TCRbeta analysis, collaborators shipped samples in one of three forms: frozen whole blood, isolated PBMCs, or DNA extracted from either of those sample types. This receptor chain uses TRBV27 and TRBJ1-1; 6 matching bases give a weak D call of TRBD1. The sample taken for sequencing was peripheral blood. This receptor was taken from a human donor in a cohort sampled during active COVID-19. Read as DNA, the sequence is TGTGCCAGCACCAAAAGCGGGGGGGCCCCAGAAAACACTGAAGCTTTCTTT. This encodes CASTKSGGAPENTEAFF.